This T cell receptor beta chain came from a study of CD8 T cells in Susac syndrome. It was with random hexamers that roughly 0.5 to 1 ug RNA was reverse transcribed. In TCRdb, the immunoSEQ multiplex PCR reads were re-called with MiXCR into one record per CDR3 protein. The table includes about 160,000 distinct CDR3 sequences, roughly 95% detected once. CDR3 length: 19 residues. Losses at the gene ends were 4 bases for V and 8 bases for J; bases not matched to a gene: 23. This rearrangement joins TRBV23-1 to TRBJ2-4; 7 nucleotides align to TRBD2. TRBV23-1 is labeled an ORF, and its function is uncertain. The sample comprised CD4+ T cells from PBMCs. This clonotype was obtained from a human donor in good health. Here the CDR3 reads CASSPKKARGRDFGDIQYF. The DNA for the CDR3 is TGCGCCAGCAGTCCTAAAAAGGCCCGGGGGAGGGACTTCGGGGACATTCAGTACTTC.